This T cell receptor (beta chain) was sequenced during a study of OX40 agonist ivuxolimab in advanced cancers. The overall study: Eligibility rules accepted prior anti-PD-1, anti-PD-L1 or anti-CTLA-4 therapy, and around 44% had some.

People who had autoimmune disease history or systemic immunosuppression were excluded. As concerns this clone: The antigen remains undetermined.

The assay was immunoSEQ multiplex PCR, and TCRdb's table has in-frame clones only and misses some. The table has some 90,000 clones, about nine tenths seen once. Study-wide results and limits: Blood T cells, both CD4+ and CD8+, expanded clonally by week 6 at 0.1 to 3.0 mg/kg.

Trimming stripped 0 bases from V and 4 bases from J, with 13 bases between. The CDR3 covers 16 residues. Germline V gene lookup returns CDR1 MNHNS and CDR2 SASEGT. The chain recombines TRBV6-1 with TRBJ1-5; D remains ambiguous. The starting material was CD4+ or CD8+ T cells sorted from blood, obtained in a trial of the OX40 agonist ivuxolimab. The TCR comes from an adult with an advanced solid tumor such as melanoma, head and neck, liver or kidney cancer. CDR3 sequence reads: CASSEAGGFWNQPQHF. CDR3 coding DNA: TGTGCCAGCAGTGAAGCGGGAGGTTTTTGGAATCAGCCCCAGCATTTT.